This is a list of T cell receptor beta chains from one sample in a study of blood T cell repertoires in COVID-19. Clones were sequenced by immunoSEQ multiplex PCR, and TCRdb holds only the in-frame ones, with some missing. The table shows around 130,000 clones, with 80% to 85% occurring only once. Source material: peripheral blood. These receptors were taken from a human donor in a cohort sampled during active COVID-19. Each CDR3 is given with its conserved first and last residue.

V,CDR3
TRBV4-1,CASSQVRNSPLHF
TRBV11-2,CASSPDRVREKLFF
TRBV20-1,CSASGGGAGTDTQYF
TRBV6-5,CASSRTETGNGYTF
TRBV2,CASSEALHGGSNYGYTF
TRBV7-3,CASSLGPMNTEAFF
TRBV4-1,CASSRLMGGPYGYTF
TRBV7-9,CASSPTGFYGYTF
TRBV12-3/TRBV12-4,CASKIPESEAFF
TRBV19,CASSSRLAETQYF
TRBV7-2,CASSLEQGTLQPQHF
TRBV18,CASSIGLAGGEQYF
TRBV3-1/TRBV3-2,CASSQYGTSGGGDTQYF
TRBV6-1,CASSENRRQETQYF
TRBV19,CASSIQGSYSQPQHF
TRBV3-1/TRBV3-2,CASSQGPGSGAAFF
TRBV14,CASSLDLSGGYNEQFF
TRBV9,CASSHFGGGETQYF
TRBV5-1,CASSLAVNSYNEQFF
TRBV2,CASRDAGGPQHF
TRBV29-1,CSVERSYQPQHF
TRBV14,CASSPSRDYGYTF
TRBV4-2,CASSQDALAGPLYEQYF
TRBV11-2,CASSLGGTERETQYF
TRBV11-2,CASSLGGSSYEQYF
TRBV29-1,CSVEGPGGSNQPQHF
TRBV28,CASSLQGEVYEQYF
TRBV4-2,CASSQVSGGVTSTDTQYF
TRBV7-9,CASSLVFGGSRDTQYF
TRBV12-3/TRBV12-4,CASTLQGNIQYF
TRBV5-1,CASSPNKRSPSTDTQYF
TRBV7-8,CASSELGAANEKLFF
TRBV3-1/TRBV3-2,CASSQVGQGGNEKLFF
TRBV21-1,CASSKPWDSAYEQYF
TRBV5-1,CASRPSGTQNTGELFF
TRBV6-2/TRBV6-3,CASSTPVAGVGYTF
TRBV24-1,CATSDFRYRVGYTF
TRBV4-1,CASSHPGQVNEKLFF
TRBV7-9,CASSLEKGPNGELFF
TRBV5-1,CASSFGSGGTYEQYF
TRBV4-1,CASSQILQGAFTADTIYF
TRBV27,CASSWGQGNTEAFF
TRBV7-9,CASSLGERSSYNSPLHF
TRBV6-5,CASRLSLSGANVLTF
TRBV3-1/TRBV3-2,CASSPIAGDGELFF
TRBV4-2,CASSQMTETRSPLHF
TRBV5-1,CASSLSWTSVTDTQYF
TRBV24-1,CATSDPRTSGGPTWETQYF
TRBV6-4,CASRPTETGSYGYTF
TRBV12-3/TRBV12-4,CASSRTGDGEQFF
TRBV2,CASSKEVSQPQHF
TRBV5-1,CASSFGAGQYSYF
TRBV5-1,CASSLAGMANTGELFF
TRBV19,CASKAQPSTDTQYF